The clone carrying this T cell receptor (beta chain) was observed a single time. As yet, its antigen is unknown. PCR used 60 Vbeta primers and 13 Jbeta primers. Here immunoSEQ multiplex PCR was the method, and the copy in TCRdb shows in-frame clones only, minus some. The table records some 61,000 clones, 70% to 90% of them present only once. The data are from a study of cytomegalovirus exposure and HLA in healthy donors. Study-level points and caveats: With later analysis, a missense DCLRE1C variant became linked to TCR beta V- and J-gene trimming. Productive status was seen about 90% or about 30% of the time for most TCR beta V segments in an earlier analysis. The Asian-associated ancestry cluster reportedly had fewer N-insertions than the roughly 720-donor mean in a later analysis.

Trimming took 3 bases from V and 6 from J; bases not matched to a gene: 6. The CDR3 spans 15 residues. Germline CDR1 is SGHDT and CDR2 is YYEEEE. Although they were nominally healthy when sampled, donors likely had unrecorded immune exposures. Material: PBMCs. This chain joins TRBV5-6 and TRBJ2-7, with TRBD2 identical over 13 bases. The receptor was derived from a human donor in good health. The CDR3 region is CASSYYRLAGGEQYF. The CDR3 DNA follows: TGTGCCAGCAGCTACTACAGACTAGCGGGGGGCGAGCAGTACTTC. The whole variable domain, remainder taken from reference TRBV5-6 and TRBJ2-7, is DAGVTQSPTHLIKTRGQQVTLRCSPKSGHDTVSWYQQALGQGPQFIFQYYEEEERQRGNFPDRFSGHQFPNYSSELNVNALLLGDSALYLCASSYYRLAGGEQYFGPGTRLTVT.